This entry lists 13 T cell receptor beta chains sequenced from one sample in a study of OX40 agonist ivuxolimab in advanced cancers. Generated by immunoSEQ multiplex PCR, the TCRdb table keeps only in-frame clones and is missing some. The sample consists of around 78,000 clones, 80% to 90% of them appearing once. Sequencing was performed on CD4+ or CD8+ T cells sorted from blood, taken in a trial of the OX40 agonist ivuxolimab. Receptors were obtained from an adult with an advanced solid tumor such as melanoma, head and neck, liver or kidney cancer.

The J gene is TRBJ2-3, the V gene TRBV4-3; tentatively, D is TRBD2 (5 bases). Deletions cut 0 bases from V and 2 bases from J, with 9 bases between. The CDR3 is 15 residues long. Germline values: CDR1 LGHNA, CDR2 YSLEER. This chain's CDR3 is CASSQEGGLTDTQYF. DNA for the CDR3: TGCGCCAGCAGCCAAGAGGGCGGACTCACAGATACGCAGTATTTT.

The chain recombines TRBV7-8 with TRBJ1-5; a possible D gene is TRBD1 (5 bases). The germline V gene encodes CDR1 SGHVS and CDR2 FQNEAQ. The V end lost 4 bases, the J end lost 0 bases, and 7 bases lay between the germline ends. This CDR3 is 14 amino acids long. The CDR3 loop is CASSSGASNQPQHF. CDR3 nucleotide sequence: TGTGCCAGCAGCTCCGGGGCTAGCAATCAGCCCCAGCATTTT.

The chain joins TRBV5-4 to TRBJ2-5, with 7 bases aligning to TRBD2. V was clipped by 0 bases and J by 5 bases; unmatched bases: 7. This CDR3 is built from 15 residues. Germline V gene lookup returns CDR1 SGHNT and CDR2 YYREEE (reference sequence). CDR3 protein: CASSLAGGIRETQYF. The CDR3 DNA follows: TGTGCCAGCAGCTTGGCCGGGGGGATTAGGGAGACCCAGTACTTC.

V is TRBV7-2 and J is TRBJ2-5; D ambiguous. Per germline, CDR1 SGHTA and CDR2 FQGNSA. The CDR3 loop spans 13 amino acids. V was trimmed by 4 bases and J by 8 bases, leaving 14 bases between them. The CDR3 coding sequence is TGTGCCAGCAGCTCTAGTACCCTCCGTACCCAGTACTTC. Its translation is CASSSSTLRTQYF.

The rearrangement uses TRBV28 and TRBJ2-5; D is unresolved. The germline V gene encodes CDR1 MDHEN and CDR2 SYDVKM. With 3 bases removed from V and 1 base from J, the gap between germline ends came to 6 bases. The CDR3 is 13 amino acids. In DNA, the CDR3 is TGTGCCAGCAGTTTCAGACGCCAAGAGACCCAGTACTTC. Its translation: CASSFRRQETQYF.

This chain uses TRBV6-4 with TRBJ2-2; possibly TRBD2 for D (6 bases). Trimming took off 8 bases at V and 7 bases at J, with 17 bases between the two ends. From germline, CDR1 is MRHNA and CDR2 SNTAGT. CDR3 length equals 14 residues. As DNA, the CDR3 is TGTGCCAGCCGGGAGCGGTCGAGGGACGGGGAGCTGTTTTTT. As protein: CASRERSRDGELFF.

This chain uses TRBV6-1 with TRBJ2-7; D call uncertain. The CDR3 extends over 14 amino acids. Deletions cut 10 bases from V and 0 bases from J, with 16 bases between. CDR1 MNHNS and CDR2 SASEGT come from the germline V gene. The CDR3 loop reads CATSMYYSSYEQYF. The CDR3 region has the DNA TGTGCCACCTCTATGTACTACAGCTCCTACGAGCAGTACTTC.

The CDR3 loop is CASSFQGSTGELFF. In DNA form, the CDR3 reads TGTGCCAGCAGTTTCCAGGGGTCCACCGGGGAGCTGTTTTTT. The rearrangement joins TRBV27 to TRBJ2-2, with D perhaps matching TRBD1 (6 bases). CDR3 length: 14 residues. CDR1 is MNHEY, CDR2 SMNVEV, per germline (reference sequence). The ends were cut back, 3 bases at V and 4 bases at J, with 9 bases in the middle.

The gene calls are TRBV6-5 and TRBJ2-5; possibly TRBD1 or TRBD2 for D (6 bases each). From germline, CDR1 is MNHEY and CDR2 SVGAGI. V lost 6 bases and J 2 bases, leaving 10 bases between the germline ends. The CDR3 extends over 13 amino acids. CDR3 in DNA: TGTGCCAGCAGAGAAGGGGGGCAAGAGACCCAGTACTTC. Amino acids: CASREGGQETQYF.

The chain combines TRBV28 with TRBJ2-7; no clear D gene. Germline V gene sequence: CDR1 MDHEN, CDR2 SYDVKM. Trimming took off 5 bases at V and 4 bases at J, with 9 bases between the two ends. The CDR3 runs to 12 residues. The CDR3 here is CASSLSLYEQYF. The CDR3 DNA is TGTGCCAGCAGTCTCTCATTATACGAGCAGTACTTC.

The chain recombines TRBV28 with TRBJ1-4; D might be TRBD1 (6 bases). The V gene lost 3 bases and the J gene lost 5 bases, with 19 bases spanning the gap. Germline values: CDR1 MDHEN, CDR2 SYDVKM. There are 17 residues in the CDR3. Here the CDR3 DNA reads TGTGCCAGCAGTTTTTCCGGGGTAGGGGGTCTAAATGAAAAACTGTTTTTT. This codes for CASSFSGVGGLNEKLFF.

The table lists this clone with a few counts. This rearrangement joins TRBV18 to TRBJ2-1; a weak D match, TRBD2 (6 bases). The CDR3 covers 14 residues. V lost 3 bases and J 7 bases, leaving 13 bases between the germline ends. Looked up from germline, CDR1 is KGHSH and CDR2 is LQKENI. CDR3 bases: TGTGCCAGCTCACCTTTCAAGGAGGGGAATGAGCAGTTCTTC. This encodes CASSPFKEGNEQFF.

V usage is TRBV5-1 and J usage is TRBJ2-5; 10 bases match TRBD1. V shed 7 bases, J shed 5 bases, and the junction held 8 bases outside the gene matches. Germline CDR1 SGHRS, CDR2 YFSETQ. This CDR3 spans 14 amino acids. Here the CDR3 DNA reads TGCGCCAGCTCGACAGGGGGCAACGGGGAGACCCAGTACTTC. This gives the protein CASSTGGNGETQYF.